The sequence of this T cell receptor beta chain was determined in a study of vaccination and CD4 T cells after COVID-19. The CDR3 contains 15 residues. Looked up from germline, CDR1 is SGHRS and CDR2 is YFSETQ. With V trimmed by 4 bases and J by 4 bases, 5 bases remained unmatched. The treatment here: approximately nine-day PBMC culture with coronavirus spike peptide pools or control peptides (ViraFEST assay). This clonotype has a single count. Antigen specificity is unknown. Sequenced with the Oncomine TCR Beta short-read assay was DNA taken from cultured CD4+ T cells. CD4+ T cells were cultured, and genomic DNA was extracted from them. TCRdb called the PCR reads again in MiXCR, with one record for every CDR3 protein. The table shows 15,000 or so distinct CDR3 sequences, with approximately 57% occurring only once.

The genes are TRBV5-1 and TRBJ2-6; TRBD1 aligns across 7 bases. Source material: CD4+ T cells from blood, cultured in vitro. This TCR was recovered from a human donor who had recovered from COVID-19. The CDR3 DNA reads as TGCGCCAGCAGCCCGAAGACAGGGGGGGCCAACGTCCTGACTTTC. It encodes CASSPKTGGANVLTF. Full variable domain (missing parts from reference TRBV5-1 and TRBJ2-6): KAGVTQTPRYLIKTRGQQVTLSCSPISGHRSVSWYQQTPGQGLQFLFEYFSETQRNKGNFPGRFSGRQFSNSRSEMNVSTLELGDSALYLCASSPKTGGANVLTFGAGSRLTVL.